This T cell receptor beta chain was identified in a study of tumor-infiltrating lymphocytes in primary liver carcinoma listed by TCRdb under 2017. General notes on the study: Of the five patients (three men and two women, aged 30 to 69 years), four had hepatocellular carcinoma and one had combined HCC and intrahepatic cholangiocarcinoma. Tumors of the five patients were stage T1-T3 N0M0 with maximum diameters of about 4.2 to 11 cm. Each sample produced roughly 3.5 to 7.13 million productive TCRbeta reads, and read depth showed no significant difference between tissue types. For each liver tumor, the study sampled five regions along with adjacent normal tissue and blood, and applied TCRbeta repertoire sequencing, expression microarrays and whole-exome sequencing. A total of approximately 35 specimens from 5 patients, comprising around 25 tumor regions, 5 adjacent noncancerous liver tissues and 5 peripheral blood samples, were covered by TCRbeta repertoire sequencing. Reproducibility between technical replicate repertoires was high, with correlation coefficients above 0.95 and mean shared-clone rates roughly 0.87. Broad study findings and their caveats: Because sequencing covered only the TCR beta chain and unpaired alpha chains were not captured, true repertoire diversity is likely underestimated. The top 250 clones accounted for a significantly greater share of the repertoire in tumors than in blood (p = 0.039). Since the samples were bulk and unsorted, there was no way to compare CD4+ and CD8+ T cell repertoires. Only a few patients were included in the study, and the authors note that the findings should be validated in a larger study. Repertoire overlap was found to be higher between tumor regions (mean roughly 36%) than between tumor-adjacent (about 17%) or tumor-blood (around 15%) pairs, consistent with antigen-driven expansion.

Total RNA and DNA were co-extracted from roughly 20-30 mg of bulk tissue with the AllPrep DNA/RNA mini kit, without cell sorting. Between late 2015 and March 2016, roughly 5 patients in China with histopathologically diagnosed primary liver carcinoma had their tumors surgically resected. Patients had chronic HBV infection and were treatment-naive at sampling. Fresh tumor and adjacent tissue pieces were bisected, with one half stored in RNAlater at -80 degrees C and the other half sent for histology. This clonotype has just a few counts. What antigen it recognizes has not been identified. The junction differs from germline at one of its ends, possibly a read error. A constant-region primer and ProtoScript II reverse transcriptase were used to reverse-transcribe TCRbeta-specific cDNA from around 530 ng total RNA. TCRbeta libraries were built with three nested multiplex PCR rounds, a slightly modified ARM-PCR procedure. Sample barcodes and Illumina adapters were added in a final 25-cycle PCR with Deep VentR polymerase. Amplicons of 200-500 bp were gel-purified with a QIAquick gel extraction kit before sequencing. An Illumina HiSeq 2500 was used to sequence the TCRbeta amplicons, generating 250-bp paired-end reads. The original pipeline was this. To recover full CDR3 sequences, reads were quality-trimmed using Trimmomatic v0.33 and paired reads were then merged using FLASH v1.2.11. V, D and J germline segments were assigned to the rearranged TCRbeta sequences using MiGEC v1.2.1b. Clonotype statistics and Shannon-Wiener diversity indices were computed with VDJtools v1.0.0. To cut down on sampling bias, every analysis after diversity analysis relied on just the 250 most abundant clonotypes from each sample. The public reads were quality trimmed at Q25 with fastp and then assembled into clones with MiXCR by TCRdb, keeping productive beta chains. Duplicate CDR3 protein sequences are folded into a single record with the most common DNA and genes. The V and J calls follow TCRdb's processing rather than the paper's. Recorded for this sample are 80,000 or so distinct CDR3 sequences; about 75% of them occurred a single time. About 26% of the sample is in the top ten clones.

This TCR was recovered from a man aged 35-49 years with primary liver carcinoma and hepatitis B virus infection. The sequenced sample was tumor-adjacent normal liver tissue.

The sequenced DNA is TGTGCCAGCAGAAAGGGGACTTTGAATGGGGAGCTGCTTTTT. This is translated as CASRKGTLNGELLF. The sequence is built from TRBV4-2 and TRBJ2-2; TRBD2 is possibly the D segment (6 matching bases). CDR1 and CDR2, looked up from the germline V gene, are LGHNA and YNFKEQ. The CDR3 sequence holds 14 residues, the cysteine and phenylalanine included. The sequence is cut down to CDR3 DNA, 42 bases in frame from base 1.